The 23 T cell receptor beta chains below all came from one sample that was sequenced in a study of blood T cells in healthy people across ages. A second PCR, run for about 6 to 11 cycles, used a sample-barcoded 5' primer plus a J-beta primer mix. MiXCR, run by TCRdb on the 5' RACE reads, gives a single entry per CDR3 protein. Of roughly 800,000 distinct CDR3 sequences listed, 20% to 30% are singletons. These data also formed part of another study, on T cells of mothers and their children.

The sample comprised blood. The origin of the receptors is a boy younger than 18 in good health.

The gene calls are TRBV7-8 and TRBJ1-6, with 10 bases matching TRBD1. The V gene's germline CDR1 is SGHVS and CDR2 FQNEAQ. CDR3 length: 15 residues. V dropped 1 base and J dropped 10; count of bases not matched to a gene: 4. For the CDR3, the DNA is TGTGCCAGCAGCTTAGAAGGGGACAGGGGCTCACCCCTCCACTTT. Amino acids: CASSLEGDRGSPLHF.

This clonotype was observed a handful of times. V usage is TRBV10-3 and J usage is TRBJ1-2; no clear D gene. Germline-derived CDR1 and CDR2 are ENHRY and SYGVKD. This CDR3 is built from 13 residues. V was shortened by 3 bases and J by 4 bases, with 9 bases between the two germline ends. The DNA for the CDR3 is TGTGCCATCAGTGAAACAAGTACCTATGGCTACACCTTC. This codes for CAISETSTYGYTF.

The sample holds a few counts of this clonotype. This chain joins TRBV3-1 and TRBJ2-5; no definite D call. Germline lookup yields CDR1 LGHDT and CDR2 YNNKEL (reference sequence). With 1 base removed from V and 2 bases from J, the gap between germline ends came to 5 bases. CDR3 length: 13 amino acids. The DNA of the CDR3 is TGTGCCAGCAGCCAAGTAGGACAAGAGACCCAGTACTTC. This codes for CASSQVGQETQYF.

Concerning this clonotype itself: The junction departs from germline at one end; a sequencing error may be responsible. J is TRBJ2-5 and V is TRBV5-5; D not certain. This CDR3 is 16 amino acids long. The germline V gene encodes CDR1 SGHKS and CDR2 YYEKEE (reference sequence). The CDR3 spells CASSLKPVLEYSEQSF. For the CDR3, the DNA is TGTGCCAGCAGCTTGAAGCCAGTCCTGGAGTATAGTGAGCAGTCCTTC.

The gene calls are TRBV10-3 and TRBJ2-2; D might be TRBD1 or TRBD2, each matching 5 bases. This CDR3 has 13 amino acids. The V and J ends lost 9 bases and 7 bases respectively, with 15 bases between them. Germline V gene data show CDR1 as ENHRY and CDR2 as SYGVKD. For the CDR3, the DNA is TGTGCCATAAGGGACGTGCCCGGCGGGGAGCTGTTTTTT. Its protein is CAIRDVPGGELFF.

This clonotype was recorded at least ten times. The V and J genes are TRBV5-1 and TRBJ2-5; D remains ambiguous. There are 13 residues in the CDR3. V was clipped by 0 bases and J by 2 bases, with 5 bases between them. In germline, CDR1 is SGHRS, CDR2 YFSETQ. The CDR3 DNA reads as TGCGCCAGCAGCTTGGAGTGGCAAGAGACCCAGTACTTC. This codes for CASSLEWQETQYF. The variable domain in full, completed from reference TRBV5-1 and TRBJ2-5, reads KAGVTQTPRYLIKTRGQQVTLSCSPISGHRSVSWYQQTPGQGLQFLFEYFSETQRNKGNFPGRFSGRQFSNSRSEMNVSTLELGDSALYLCASSLEWQETQYFGPGTRLLVL.

This clonotype was seen a handful of times. The rearrangement joins TRBV6-2 or TRBV6-3 to TRBJ2-3, with 7 bases matching TRBD2. Germline V gene sequence: CDR1 MNHEY, CDR2 SVGEGT. The V and J ends lost 7 bases and 2 bases, in that order; junction bases with no gene match: 6. The CDR3 is 14 amino acids. CDR3 amino acids: CASMWDYLTDTQYF. The CDR3 region has the DNA TGTGCCAGCATGTGGGACTACCTCACAGATACGCAGTATTTT.

This clonotype showed up just a few times. J is TRBJ2-1 and V is TRBV7-2, with TRBD2 matching 12 bases. V trimming: 6 bases; J trimming: 3 bases; junction bases outside the gene matches: 6. CDR3 length: 16 residues. Germline loops: CDR1 SGHTA, CDR2 FQGNSA. The DNA for the CDR3 is TGTGCCAGCAGGCTAGCGGGAGGGGGAGGCTACAATGAGCAGTTCTTC. It codes for CASRLAGGGGYNEQFF.

The chain links TRBV27 to TRBJ2-7; D might be TRBD1 or TRBD2, each matching 7 bases. From germline, CDR1 is MNHEY and CDR2 SMNVEV (reference sequence). The CDR3 spans 14 residues. V lost 6 bases to trimming and J lost 4 bases, with 16 bases between them. The CDR3 is CASRRQGGPYEQYF. The CDR3 DNA reads as TGTGCCAGCAGAAGACAGGGAGGGCCATACGAGCAGTACTTC.

V usage is TRBV7-2 and J usage is TRBJ2-7; 8 nucleotides line up with TRBD2. V lost 5 bases to trimming and J lost 3 bases; unmatched junction nucleotides: 3. The CDR3 runs to 13 residues. The germline V gene has CDR1 SGHTA and CDR2 FQGNSA. CDR3 loop: CASSGSGSYEQYF. CDR3 DNA: TGTGCCAGCAGCGGAAGCGGGAGCTACGAGCAGTACTTC. The whole variable domain, filled in from reference TRBV7-2 and TRBJ2-7, reads GAGVSQSPSNKVTEKGKDVELRCDPISGHTALYWYRQSLGQGLEFLIYFQGNSAPDKSGLPSDRFSAERTGGSVSTLTIQRTQQEDSAVYLCASSGSGSYEQYFGPGTRLTVT.

This clonotype was recorded a few times. This rearrangement joins TRBV29-1 to TRBJ2-5; D is ambiguous. This CDR3 region has 13 residues. Trimming removed 6 bases at V and 2 bases at J, with 13 bases between. Germline loops: CDR1 SQVTM, CDR2 ANQGSEA. The CDR3 loop reads CSVVSAGQETQYF. The CDR3 region has the DNA TGCAGCGTCGTGTCCGCCGGACAAGAGACCCAGTACTTC.

The sample holds a few counts of this clonotype. CDR3 DNA sequence: TGTGCCAGCAGTGTATTTGGATATGCTGGCTACACCTTC. As protein: CASSVFGYAGYTF. The genes are TRBV25-1 and TRBJ1-2; no clear D gene. Between the trimmed V and J ends, which lost 4 bases and 7 bases, there was a span of 13 bases. The germline V gene has CDR1 MGHDK and CDR2 SYGVNS. The CDR3 contains 13 residues.

Only a few counts were recorded for this clonotype. The chain has TRBV5-1 and TRBJ2-1; TRBD2 matches at 12 bases. The V gene end was trimmed by 7 bases and the J gene end by 3 bases; junction bases not matched to a gene: 5. This CDR3 is 15 amino acids long. Germline V lookup: CDR1 SGHRS, CDR2 YFSETQ. As DNA, the CDR3 is TGCGCCAGCGGGCTAGCGGGAGGGGTCTACAATGAGCAGTTCTTC. Amino acid sequence: CASGLAGGVYNEQFF. Variable domain in full (rest from reference TRBV5-1 and TRBJ2-1): KAGVTQTPRYLIKTRGQQVTLSCSPISGHRSVSWYQQTPGQGLQFLFEYFSETQRNKGNFPGRFSGRQFSNSRSEMNVSTLELGDSALYLCASGLAGGVYNEQFFGPGTRLTVL.

This clonotype was observed a few times. V usage is TRBV19 and J usage is TRBJ1-2; D not resolved. The CDR3 contains 12 residues. The V gene lost 6 bases and the J gene lost 1 base, with 6 bases spanning the gap. Germline CDR1 reads LNHDA; CDR2 reads SQIVND (reference sequence). This CDR3 is CASSRNNYGYTF. CDR3 nucleotide sequence: TGTGCCAGTAGCCGCAATAACTATGGCTACACCTTC.

The table lists this clonotype with many counts. The chain recombines TRBV28 with TRBJ2-7, with a tentative D call TRBD1 (5 bases). Trimming left V 3 bases short and J 3 bases short, with 12 bases between. The CDR3 totals 14 residues. Germline lookup yields CDR1 MDHEN and CDR2 SYDVKM. CDR3 residues: CASSLMGQGYEQYF. CDR3 coding DNA: TGTGCCAGCAGTTTGATGGGCCAGGGCTACGAGCAGTACTTC.

This clonotype was seen more than once but under ten times. V gene TRBV29-1 combines with J gene TRBJ2-7; 7 nucleotides agree with TRBD1. There are 12 residues in the CDR3. CDR1 is SQVTM, CDR2 ANQGSEA, per germline. V lost 7 bases, J lost 2 bases, and 5 bases stayed unmatched. CDR3 sequence reads: CSAHRGPYEQYF. Written as DNA, the CDR3 is TGCAGCGCCCACAGGGGACCCTACGAGCAGTACTTC.

This rearrangement joins TRBV4-1 to TRBJ1-4; D gene unclear. This CDR3 is 14 amino acids long. V gave up 1 base and J gave up 8 bases, with 11 bases separating them. Germline V lookup: CDR1 MGHRA, CDR2 YSYEKL. The CDR3 nucleotides read TGCGCCAGCAGCCAAGTCCTGGGGAGCGAAAAACTGTTTTTT. Encoded protein: CASSQVLGSEKLFF.

This CDR3 is CASSPTTGGLETQYF. As DNA, the CDR3 is TGTGCCAGCAGCCCAACCACAGGGGGCTTAGAGACCCAGTACTTC. This chain joins TRBV11-2 and TRBJ2-5; 9 bases agree with TRBD1. In germline, CDR1 is SGHAT, CDR2 FQNNGV. With 5 bases clipped from V and 4 bases from J, the junction kept 8 bases outside the gene matches. This CDR3 spans 15 amino acids. The full variable domain, completed using reference TRBV11-2 and TRBJ2-5, is EAGVAQSPRYKIIEKRQSVAFWCNPISGHATLYWYQQILGQGPKLLIQFQNNGVVDDSQLPKDRFSAERLKGVDSTLKIQPAKLEDSAVYLCASSPTTGGLETQYFGPGTRLLVL.

The V gene is TRBV10-2, the J gene TRBJ2-5; possibly TRBD1 for D (6 bases). Germline V gene data show CDR1 as WSHSY and CDR2 as SAAADI. Trimming took 10 bases from V and 4 from J, leaving 22 bases between them. The CDR3 spans 15 residues. CDR3 DNA sequence: TGCGCCACCCAAGAGGGACACCTAGACAGAGAGACCCAGTACTTC. It translates to CATQEGHLDRETQYF.

The gene calls are TRBV4-1 and TRBJ2-5, with D hard to call. V lost 1 base and J lost 4, with 13 bases in between. This CDR3 spans 15 amino acids. From germline, CDR1 is MGHRA and CDR2 YSYEKL. CDR3: CASSQGPGRGETQYF. The DNA for the CDR3 is TGCGCCAGCAGCCAAGGTCCGGGTCGTGGAGAGACCCAGTACTTC.

This chain uses TRBV12-3 or TRBV12-4 with TRBJ2-5; TRBD1 matches 8 bases. The J call could be wrong; TRBJ2-1 is a better fit for the DNA end. CDR3 size: 16 residues. CDR3 coding DNA: TGTGCCAGCAGTTCAATATCCAGGGGGCTTAGAAATGAGCAGTTCTTC. Its protein is CASSSISRGLRNEQFF.

This clonotype was counted at least ten times. The genes are TRBV2 and TRBJ1-3, with D tentatively TRBD1 (6 bases). This CDR3 is built from 15 residues. Trimming left V 6 bases short and J 0 bases short, with 12 bases between. Per germline, CDR1 SNHLY and CDR2 FYNNEI. The CDR3 sequence: CASRNQGNSGNTIYF. CDR3 nucleotides: TGTGCCAGCAGAAATCAGGGGAACTCTGGAAACACCATATATTTT.

This clonotype was counted between two and nine times. V gene TRBV7-9 combines with J gene TRBJ2-5, with 7 bases lining up with TRBD2. With V trimmed by 5 bases and J by 1 base, 10 bases remained unmatched. The V gene's germline CDR1 is SEHNR and CDR2 FQNEAQ (reference sequence). This CDR3 spans 16 amino acids. The CDR3 region is CASSDSASGVQETQYF. The CDR3 DNA reads as TGTGCCAGCAGCGATTCGGCTAGCGGAGTCCAAGAGACCCAGTACTTC.